These 6 T cell receptor beta chains were all obtained from the same sample, sequenced in a study of blood T cell repertoires in COVID-19. Assay used: immunoSEQ multiplex PCR; TCRdb lists only in-frame clones, some missing. The data show about 110,000 clones, 76% seen once. The sequenced material came from peripheral blood. Receptors originate from a woman over 75 with acute or convalescent COVID-19.

The chain combines TRBV5-4 with TRBJ1-2, with 10 bases that match TRBD1. In germline, CDR1 is SGHNT, CDR2 YYREEE (reference sequence). The CDR3 has 11 amino acids. J was trimmed by 14 bases and V by 4 bases; bases with no gene match: 5. CDR3 region: CASSPGTGVTF. CDR3 sequence (DNA): TGTGCCAGCAGCCCCGGGACAGGGGTAACCTTC.

The gene calls are TRBV6-1 and TRBJ2-1; 7 bases agree with TRBD2. J lost 8 bases, V lost 2 bases, and 9 bases had no gene match. Germline V gene data show CDR1 as MNHNS and CDR2 as SASEGT. The CDR3 sequence is 15 residues long. The CDR3 bases are TGTGCCAGCAGTGAATTTGGAGCGGGGATTGATGAGCAGTTCTTC. It specifies CASSEFGAGIDEQFF.

This clone showed up just a few times. The gene calls are TRBV5-5 and TRBJ2-1, with a possible D match to TRBD2 (5 bases). The CDR3 spans 14 residues. V was trimmed by 5 bases and J by 2 bases, leaving 11 bases between them. Per germline, CDR1 SGHKS and CDR2 YYEKEE (reference sequence). The CDR3 bases are TGTGCCAGCAGATCGGGGTTAGCCTACAATGAGCAGTTCTTC. It encodes CASRSGLAYNEQFF.

The chain joins TRBV3-1 (or the pseudogene TRBV3-2) to TRBJ2-1, with a possible D match to TRBD1 (6 bases). The CDR3 runs to 18 residues. Germline V lookup: CDR1 LGHDT, CDR2 YNNKEL (reference sequence). The germline V and J ends were trimmed by 0 bases and 4 bases, with 19 bases remaining between them. CDR3 sequence reads: CASSQDPLIGTGYNEQFF. CDR3 in DNA: TGTGCCAGCAGCCAAGACCCACTTATTGGTACAGGGTACAATGAGCAGTTCTTC.

The V call is TRBV19, the J call TRBJ1-2, with D possibly TRBD1 on 6 matching bases. The CDR3 is 14 amino acids. V shed 7 bases and J shed 6 bases, with 18 bases lying between them. Germline V CDR1 and CDR2: LNHDA, SQIVND (reference sequence). Here the CDR3 reads CASMGAGAGHGYTF. CDR3 coding DNA: TGTGCCAGTATGGGGGCCGGTGCAGGGCATGGCTACACCTTC.

This chain joins TRBV5-6 and TRBJ1-1; 7 nucleotides align to TRBD1. This CDR3 has 14 residues. V gave up 4 bases and J gave up 3 bases; unmatched junction bases: 6. Germline loops: CDR1 SGHDT, CDR2 YYEEEE. The CDR3 protein is CASSLNRGDTEAFF. The CDR3 DNA sequence: TGTGCCAGCAGCCTGAACAGGGGCGACACTGAAGCTTTCTTT.